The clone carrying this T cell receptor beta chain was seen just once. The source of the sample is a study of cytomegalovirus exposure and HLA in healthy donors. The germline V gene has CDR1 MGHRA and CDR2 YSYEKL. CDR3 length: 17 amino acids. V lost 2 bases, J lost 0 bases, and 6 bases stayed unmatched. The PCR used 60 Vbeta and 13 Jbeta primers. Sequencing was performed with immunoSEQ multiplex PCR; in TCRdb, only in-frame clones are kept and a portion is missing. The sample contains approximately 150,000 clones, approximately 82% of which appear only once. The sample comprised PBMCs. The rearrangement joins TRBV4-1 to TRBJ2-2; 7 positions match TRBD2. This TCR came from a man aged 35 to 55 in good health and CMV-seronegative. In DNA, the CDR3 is TGCGCCAGCAGCCAACAGATGGGGGGGTCGAACACCGGGGAGCTGTTTTTT. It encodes CASSQQMGGSNTGELFF.